The 28 T cell receptor beta chains below come from one sample, sequenced in a study of T cells in Graves' hyperthyroidism and ophthalmopathy. There were TCR beta CDR3 regions amplified from RNA transcripts. TCR CDR3 underwent first-round RT-PCR with the HTBI primer set. TCRdb called the multiplex PCR reads again in MiXCR, with one record for every CDR3 protein. The sample has a few hundred thousand distinct CDR3 sequences, more than 14% seen once. The sample taken for sequencing was blood. The receptors shown here come from a middle-aged woman with Graves' hyperthyroidism that later progressed to Graves' ophthalmopathy.

In this sample, this clonotype turned up many times. The V call is TRBV3-1, the J call TRBJ1-1; no clear D gene. This CDR3 spans 14 amino acids. The germline gives CDR1 LGHDT, CDR2 YNNKEL (reference sequence). V dropped 0 bases and J dropped 6 bases, with 11 bases sitting between them. CDR3 DNA: TGTGCCAGCAGCCAAGATCGGAGGGATTCTGAAGCTTTCTTT. Protein: CASSQDRRDSEAFF.

This clonotype occurred many times. For the CDR3, the DNA is TGTGCCAGCAGTTTAAGGGGCCAGAAACAGTACTTC. Protein sequence: CASSLRGQKQYF. The chain links TRBV27 to TRBJ2-7; TRBD1 might be the D (5 bases). Germline V lookup: CDR1 MNHEY, CDR2 SMNVEV (reference sequence). Trimming took 2 bases from V and 10 from J, leaving 12 bases between them. The CDR3 contains 12 residues.

This clonotype was seen more than once but under ten times. The genes are TRBV9 and TRBJ2-2; D unresolved. Germline values: CDR1 SGDLS, CDR2 YYNGEE. The CDR3 sequence is 15 residues long. The germline V and J ends were trimmed by 3 bases and 4 bases, with 13 bases remaining between them. The CDR3 region has the DNA TGTGCCAGCAGCGCCGTTCAGGTGGGCACCGGGGAGCTGTTTTTT. Translation gives CASSAVQVGTGELFF.

The CDR3 loop is CASSSGRAGSYEQYF. In DNA, the CDR3 is TGTGCCAGCAGCTCAGGACGGGCGGGCTCCTACGAGCAGTACTTC. The chain employs TRBV11-3 and TRBJ2-7; tentative D call: TRBD2 (5 bases). The germline V and J ends were trimmed by 4 bases and 0 bases, with 13 bases remaining between them. CDR3 length equals 15 residues. Germline V gene lookup returns CDR1 SGHNT and CDR2 YENEEA. Variable domain in full (rest from reference TRBV11-3 and TRBJ2-7): EAGVVQSPRYKIIEKKQPVAFWCNPISGHNTLYWYLQNLGQGPELLIRYENEEAVDDSQLPKDRFSAERLKGVDSTLKIQPAELGDSAVYLCASSSGRAGSYEQYFGPGTRLTVT.

This clonotype was found many times. The genes are TRBV12-3 or TRBV12-4 and TRBJ1-4, with 9 bases lining up with TRBD1. V shed 4 bases and J 8 bases; nucleotides not matched to a gene: 5. CDR3 length equals 14 residues. This chain's CDR3 is CASSYRGLSEKLFF. CDR3 bases: TGTGCCAGCAGTTACAGGGGGCTTAGCGAAAAACTGTTTTTT.

This clonotype was seen at least ten times. This rearrangement joins TRBV7-9 to TRBJ1-6, with no clear D. The germline V gene has CDR1 SEHNR and CDR2 FQNEAQ (reference sequence). The CDR3 is made up of 14 amino acids. V lost 5 bases and J lost 9, with 14 bases in between. CDR3 DNA sequence: TGTGCCAGCAGCCTCCGGGAGACGAGTTCACCCCTCCACTTT. Translating gives CASSLRETSSPLHF.

There are many counts of this clonotype. The chain recombines TRBV3-1 with TRBJ2-1; D remains unclear. The CDR3 consists of 11 residues. Germline loops: CDR1 LGHDT, CDR2 YNNKEL (reference sequence). V lost 0 bases and J 6 bases, leaving 0 bases between the germline ends. CDR3 amino acids: CASSQDNEQFF. CDR3 in DNA: TGTGCCAGCAGCCAAGACAATGAGCAGTTCTTC.

Many counts were recorded for this clonotype. V and J are TRBV6-1 and TRBJ2-7, with D uncertain. Germline loops: CDR1 MNHNS, CDR2 SASEGT. V shed 8 bases and J shed 2 bases, with 16 bases lying between them. This CDR3 spans 14 amino acids. The CDR3 spells CASRPREGAYEQYF. CDR3 DNA sequence: TGTGCCAGCCGCCCTAGGGAAGGCGCCTACGAGCAGTACTTC.

This clonotype was counted at least ten times. The chain carries TRBV19 and TRBJ2-6, with 8 bases aligning to TRBD2. Germline CDR1 and CDR2: LNHDA and SQIVND (reference sequence). V gave up 3 bases and J gave up 0 bases; unmatched junction bases: 10. The CDR3 is 19 residues long. CDR3 DNA sequence: TGTGCCAGTAGTATTACTATACTAGCGGAGTACTCTGGGGCCAACGTCCTGACTTTC. It translates to CASSITILAEYSGANVLTF. Full variable domain (missing parts from reference TRBV19 and TRBJ2-6): DGGITQSPKYLFRKEGQNVTLSCEQNLNHDAMYWYRQDPGQGLRLIYYSQIVNDFQKGDIAEGYSVSREKKESFPLTVTSAQKNPTAFYLCASSITILAEYSGANVLTFGAGSRLTVL.

The sample holds many counts of this clonotype. The chain has TRBV28 and TRBJ1-5, with 7 positions matching TRBD1. Germline lookup yields CDR1 MDHEN and CDR2 SYDVKM. The CDR3 length is 15 residues. J gave up 3 bases and V 7 bases, and 9 bases lay outside the gene matches. Here the CDR3 DNA reads TGTGCCAGCACACTCTGGGGACAGATCAATCAGCCCCAGCATTTT. It encodes CASTLWGQINQPQHF.

This clonotype has at least ten counts. The V gene is TRBV20-1, the J gene TRBJ2-7; weak D call: TRBD2 (5 bases). Trimming shortened V by 5 bases and J by 6 bases, and 17 bases separated the two germline ends. Germline CDR1 reads DFQATT; CDR2 reads SNEGSKA (reference sequence). This CDR3 is 13 amino acids long. The CDR3 sequence is CSAHQTLSGEQYF. CDR3 sequence (DNA): TGCAGTGCTCACCAAACACTCAGCGGCGAGCAGTACTTC.

This clonotype came up many times. This chain connects TRBV20-1 to TRBJ2-5; 10 bases are shared with TRBD2. The CDR3 is made up of 12 amino acids. The germline CDR1 and CDR2 sequences are DFQATT and SNEGSKA (reference sequence). The V segment lost 5 bases and the J segment 7 bases; nucleotides outside the gene matches: 4. The CDR3 DNA sequence: TGCAGTGCTCTAGCGGGAGAGGTGACCCAGTACTTC. Residues: CSALAGEVTQYF.

The rearrangement links TRBV2 to TRBJ2-7; 9 nucleotides line up with TRBD2. This CDR3 contains 16 residues. Trimming cost V 2 bases and J 1 base; bases outside gene matches: 6. Germline V gene sequence: CDR1 SNHLY, CDR2 FYNNEI. The CDR3 DNA follows: TGTGCCAGCAGTGAAATCGGGACTAGCTTTTCCTACGAGCAGTACTTC. This encodes CASSEIGTSFSYEQYF.

This clonotype was observed many times. In DNA, the CDR3 is TGTGCCAGTAAGGAGGCAGGTACTTACAATGAGCAGTTCTTC. Protein: CASKEAGTYNEQFF. The rearrangement links TRBV19 to TRBJ2-1; D perhaps matches TRBD2 (5 bases). V lost 7 bases, J lost 4 bases, and 14 bases lay in between. The germline V gene has CDR1 LNHDA and CDR2 SQIVND (reference sequence). The CDR3 has 14 residues.

This clonotype occurred many times. This sequence joins TRBV28 and TRBJ2-7; TRBD1 agrees at 8 bases. Germline V gene lookup returns CDR1 MDHEN and CDR2 SYDVKM. This CDR3 spans 13 amino acids. The CDR3 DNA sequence: TGTGCACTAAGCACAGGGGGAACCTACGAGCAGTACTTC. Its translation: CALSTGGTYEQYF.

This clonotype was counted ten times or more. J is TRBJ2-2 and V is TRBV5-1; the match to TRBD1 covers 9 bases. Germline loops: CDR1 SGHRS, CDR2 YFSETQ. The V segment lost 2 bases and the J segment 4 bases; nucleotides outside the gene matches: 6. CDR3 length: 16 residues. The DNA for the CDR3 is TGCGCCAGCAGCTTATCCGGGACAGGGCGCACCGGGGAGCTGTTTTTT. It yields the protein CASSLSGTGRTGELFF. The full variable domain, rest sourced from reference TRBV5-1 and TRBJ2-2, is KAGVTQTPRYLIKTRGQQVTLSCSPISGHRSVSWYQQTPGQGLQFLFEYFSETQRNKGNFPGRFSGRQFSNSRSEMNVSTLELGDSALYLCASSLSGTGRTGELFFGEGSRLTVL.

The table lists this clonotype with many counts. The rearrangement links TRBV4-2 to TRBJ1-1; maybe TRBD1 (5 bases). Germline V lookup: CDR1 LGHNA, CDR2 YNFKEQ. The V end was cut by 4 bases, the J end by 3 bases, with 21 bases between. The CDR3 runs to 17 residues. The DNA for the CDR3 is TGTGCCAGCAGCCCTGGGGGTAGCAGGGTACAGCACACTGAAGCTTTCTTT. Translation gives CASSPGGSRVQHTEAFF.

This clonotype was seen repeatedly, ten times or more. The chain carries TRBV12-3 or TRBV12-4 and TRBJ1-2; TRBD1 matches 7 bases. V lost 3 bases and J lost 5; bases outside the gene matches: 6. The CDR3 length is 14 residues. CDR3 region: CASSFLGQAYGYTF. The CDR3 DNA reads as TGTGCCAGCAGTTTTCTTGGACAGGCGTATGGCTACACCTTC.

This clonotype was recorded a few times. The rearrangement joins TRBV6-1 to TRBJ1-1, with D maybe TRBD1 (6 bases). Germline CDR1 MNHNS, CDR2 SASEGT. The CDR3 consists of 15 residues. V lost 5 bases, J lost 1 base, and 14 bases lay in between. The CDR3 DNA reads as TGTGCCAGCAGTTCCGGGGCAGGGGCGAACACTGAAGCTTTCTTT. This gives the protein CASSSGAGANTEAFF.

This clonotype came up a few times. The V call is TRBV28, the J call TRBJ1-1; D unresolved. V gave up 2 bases and J gave up 1 base, with 8 bases separating them. Germline loops: CDR1 MDHEN, CDR2 SYDVKM. The CDR3 sequence is 14 residues long. The CDR3 region is CASSLPRGNTEAFF. The CDR3 nucleotides are TGTGCCAGCAGTTTACCACGGGGGAACACTGAAGCTTTCTTT.

This clonotype was recorded at least ten times. This chain links TRBV28 with TRBJ2-1, with 8 bases aligning to TRBD2. The CDR3 length is 15 residues. With 5 bases clipped from V and 7 bases from J, the junction kept 10 bases outside the gene matches. Germline CDR1 reads MDHEN; CDR2 reads SYDVKM. The CDR3 here is CASSRLGSGMNEQFF. The CDR3 DNA reads TGTGCCAGCAGTCGACTCGGTAGCGGGATGAATGAGCAGTTCTTC.

In its sample, this clonotype was seen a few times. The J gene is TRBJ1-2, the V gene TRBV28; D gene unclear. Between the trimmed V and J ends, which lost 1 base and 2 bases, there was a span of 8 bases. The CDR3 extends over 14 amino acids. In germline, CDR1 is MDHEN, CDR2 SYDVKM. Written as DNA, the CDR3 is TGTGCCAGCAGTTTATTGTCCGGGAACTATGGCTACACCTTC. It codes for CASSLLSGNYGYTF.

The sample holds many counts of this clonotype. The CDR3 region is CSPLIRETQYF. CDR3 nucleotide sequence: TGCAGCCCCCTTATCCGGGAGACCCAGTACTTC. The genes are TRBV29-1 and TRBJ2-5; D unclear. V was clipped by 8 bases and J by 5 bases, with 12 bases between them. The CDR3 loop spans 11 amino acids. Germline-derived CDR1 and CDR2 are SQVTM and ANQGSEA.

This clonotype was seen ten or more times. DNA of the CDR3: TGTGCCAGCAGTCCACGACTAGCGGACACAGATACGCAGTATTTT. Its protein product is CASSPRLADTDTQYF. The chain carries TRBV6-1 and TRBJ2-3; 9 positions agree with TRBD2. Germline loops: CDR1 MNHNS, CDR2 SASEGT. J lost 2 bases, V lost 5 bases, and 5 bases had no gene match. The CDR3 consists of 15 residues.

This clonotype appeared many times. The gene calls are TRBV7-9 and TRBJ2-6; D is perhaps TRBD1 (5 bases). V shed 11 bases and J shed 1 base, with 18 bases lying between them. Looked up from germline, CDR1 is SEHNR and CDR2 is FQNEAQ (reference sequence). This CDR3 contains 16 residues. The CDR3 DNA reads as TGTGCCGGAGTATTTAGGGGAACATCTGGGGCCAACGTCCTGACTTTC. This sequence encodes CAGVFRGTSGANVLTF.

A few counts support this clonotype. This chain joins TRBV18 and TRBJ2-4, with 10 bases lining up with TRBD1. The CDR3 extends over 15 amino acids. Per the germline V gene, CDR1 is KGHSH and CDR2 is LQKENI. Trimming at V came to 3 bases and at J to 5 bases, leaving 4 bases not matched to a gene. CDR3 loop: CASSPETGGENIQYF. Written as DNA, the CDR3 is TGTGCCAGCTCACCGGAGACAGGGGGCGAAAACATTCAGTACTTC.

This clonotype was picked up many times. The chain employs TRBV27 and TRBJ1-2; D uncertain. The V gene lost 2 bases and the J gene lost 8 bases, with 12 bases spanning the gap. The CDR3 has 13 residues. CDR1 and CDR2 from the germline V gene are MNHEY and SMNVEV (reference sequence). The CDR3 loop reads CASSLKATGGYTF. CDR3 DNA sequence: TGTGCCAGCAGTTTAAAAGCTACGGGGGGCTACACCTTC.

This chain connects TRBV29-1 to TRBJ2-7; possibly TRBD1 or TRBD2 for D (6 bases each). V shed 6 bases and J shed 4 bases, with 16 bases lying between them. CDR1 is SQVTM, CDR2 ANQGSEA, per germline. The CDR3 has 13 amino acids. The CDR3 DNA reads TGCAGCGTCTCTCAGACAGGAGGGTACGAGCAGTACTTC. Its protein is CSVSQTGGYEQYF.